This TCR beta chain was profiled in a study of blood T cells in healthy people across ages. General observations from the study: TCR beta diversity, measured per million T cells, fell in a roughly linear way with age.

Sample donors were healthy Caucasian individuals that came from Russia, aged roughly 6 to 90. Each of the donors had about 9.9 milliliters of peripheral blood drawn into EDTA-treated Vacutainer tubes. Per germline, CDR1 DFQATT and CDR2 SNEGSKA (reference sequence). With 6 bases clipped from V and 10 bases from J, the junction kept 10 bases outside the gene matches. The CDR3 extends over 15 amino acids. The authors ran a second PCR of roughly 7 to 11 cycles using a sample-barcoded 5' primer and a J-beta primer mix. TCRdb analysed the 5' RACE reads with MiXCR anew, one entry per CDR3 protein. This sample has roughly 800,000 distinct CDR3 sequences, with 58% found just once. In the case of this clonotype: Antigen specificity is unknown.

Input material: blood. The receptor was derived from a man in his thirties or forties in good health. The gene calls are TRBV20-1 and TRBJ2-1, with 15 bases lining up with TRBD2. The CDR3 DNA reads TGCAGTGCGCCACCAGGACTAGCGGGAGGGCCAGAGCAGTTCTTC. Amino acids: CSAPPGLAGGPEQFF.